A selection of T cell receptor beta chains follows, all from one sample in a study of metastatic and nonmetastatic thyroid tumors. TCRdb reanalyzed the PCR reads with MiXCR. The sample includes tens of thousands of clones, about 18% seen only once; the top ten take 5% to 8%. The sample consisted of blood. Every receptor here comes from a male donor with papillary thyroid cancer or a benign thyroid nodule (not recorded which). Some clones in this sample may be carry-over from other donors' samples. Both conserved end residues are part of each CDR3.

V	J	CDR3
TRBV6-5	TRBJ1-2	CASSYNRQDGYTF
TRBV20-1	TRBJ1-6	CSAASGVNNSPLHF
TRBV11-1	TRBJ2-2	CASSPVNGSNTGELFF
TRBV29-1	TRBJ2-3	CSVEDPGTTAPYF
TRBV3-1	TRBJ2-7	CASSQRSRSSYEQYF
TRBV3-1	TRBJ2-7	CASSPNTYEQYF
TRBV12-5	TRBJ2-7	CASGSNELGGLSYEQYF
TRBV15	TRBJ2-3	CATSRGDSLGADTQYF
TRBV7-7	TRBJ2-1	CASSLGQGAAEQFF
TRBV6-5	TRBJ2-3	CASSSSGGNADTQYF
TRBV7-9	TRBJ2-3	CASSPEGDTQYF
TRBV6-1	TRBJ2-6	CASFGSGANVLTF
TRBV7-2	TRBJ2-6	CASSLAFREAGANVLTF
TRBV28	TRBJ1-3	CASSLFDGYSGSTIYF
TRBV11-3	TRBJ1-2	CASSTPRTGTTRHYGYTF
TRBV5-1	TRBJ2-7	CASSLGGSRYQYF
TRBV3-1	TRBJ1-3	CASSEGQGELSGNTIYF
TRBV3-1	TRBJ1-5	CASSRSDSNQPQHF
TRBV12-5	TRBJ2-5	CASGSQDSGYQETQYF
TRBV20-1	TRBJ2-7	CSARPVKQGATSEQYF
TRBV28	TRBJ2-3	CATRGNTDTQYF
TRBV6-1	TRBJ2-5	CASSDSRGVQETQYF
TRBV7-8	TRBJ2-7	CASSPRDRGGEQYF
TRBV7-8	TRBJ2-7	CASSLNGRAYEQYF
TRBV20-1	TRBJ2-1	CSARVAGGPWEQFF
TRBV18	TRBJ2-2	CASSPSQTGTGELFF
TRBV20-1	TRBJ1-1	CSANRGRGNTEAFF
TRBV6-4	TRBJ2-5	CASSPHYQAESRARQETQYF
TRBV7-7	TRBJ2-1	CASSYRLYNEQFF
TRBV5-1	TRBJ2-7	CASSRNEEGGPAF
TRBV19	TRBJ2-7	CASSIAGGSYEQYF
TRBV19	TRBJ2-3	CARDPRGGQADTDTQYF
TRBV6-1	TRBJ1-2	CASSGAGTESYGYTF
TRBV6-1	TRBJ2-1	CASNPTVGSNEQFF
TRBV11-2	TRBJ2-7	CASSLDGTGLYEQYF
TRBV30	TRBJ2-5	CAWSANQETQYF
TRBV6-4	TRBJ2-6	CASSPTSTGANVLTF
TRBV30	TRBJ2-7	CAWSVKVGEQYF
TRBV24-1	TRBJ2-7	CATLGDLGHEQYF
TRBV4-2	TRBJ2-1	CASSQDRSGSYNEQFF
TRBV11-2	TRBJ2-7	CASSLVGAPYEQYF
TRBV29-1	TRBJ1-1	CSVVRTQGGGEAFF
TRBV2	TRBJ1-4	CASTNSLNEKLFF
TRBV6-5	TRBJ1-1	CASSYFAGNTEAFF
TRBV30	TRBJ2-1	CACRAPGRINEQFF
TRBV7-3	TRBJ2-7	CASSQGGQGHEQYF
TRBV6-5	TRBJ2-5	CAIIYSGTSHQETQYF
TRBV20-1	TRBJ2-5	CSVRGGTEVQETQYF
TRBV27	TRBJ2-6	CASRQGATGANVLTF
TRBV6-2/TRBV6-3	TRBJ1-5	CARSLEIQGRGQPEHF
TRBV10-1	TRBJ1-2	CASTRGDTSLAGYTF
TRBV4-2	TRBJ1-6	CASSRSRGGINNSPLHF
TRBV19	TRBJ1-5	CASSISTGASNQPQHF
TRBV18	TRBJ2-7	CASSPGTRDEQYF
TRBV7-9	TRBJ1-3	CASSARQDGGPGNTIYF
TRBV6-2/TRBV6-3	TRBJ2-3	CASRAPGGGTDTQYF
TRBV2	TRBJ1-1	CASSEVRSPEAFF
TRBV25-1	TRBJ2-2	CASGQGIGQYIIGELFF
TRBV9	TRBJ2-7	CASSPGGKEQYF